This T cell receptor beta chain comes out of a study of blood T cells in healthy people across ages. Study as a whole: About one barcoded beta molecule per two T cells was captured by template switching. General study results and limits: With naive T cell percentage, TCR beta diversity showed a strong correlation. Long-lived donors had more naive CD4+ cells and higher diversity than aged donors.

This CDR3 is built from 15 residues. Germline loops: CDR1 SGHRS, CDR2 YFSETQ. Trimming shortened V by 5 bases and J by 2 bases, and 15 bases separated the two germline ends. It was with a sample-barcoded 5' primer and a J-beta primer mix that a second PCR of roughly 7 to 11 cycles was run. Each CDR3 protein gets one entry after TCRdb re-called the 5' RACE reads with MiXCR. The sample lists hundreds of thousands of distinct CDR3 sequences; approximately 40% were seen once. As regards this clonotype: Its antigen is undetermined.

The source is a man older than 75 in good health. Input material: blood. The V call is TRBV5-1, the J call TRBJ2-3; D gene uncertain. The CDR3 region is CASRPFGGSTDTQYF. The CDR3 bases are TGCGCCAGCAGGCCCTTCGGCGGCTCCACAGATACGCAGTATTTT.